The present T cell receptor (beta chain) was sequenced within a study of CD8 T cells in ankylosing spondylitis. Study results and limitations: What seemed typical of ankylosing spondylitis blood was a TCR beta motif built from several highly homologous variants.

The CDR3 extends over 12 amino acids. With 6 bases removed from V and 1 base from J, the gap between germline ends came to 9 bases. The germline gives CDR1 SQVTM, CDR2 ANQGSEA. This clonotype was detected a few times. Its antigen is not identified. TCRdb analysed the 5' RACE reads with MiXCR anew, one entry per CDR3 protein. The profile covers 330,000 or so distinct CDR3 sequences, with approximately 8.2% appearing a single time and less than 15% taken by the ten largest. This chain connects TRBV29-1 to TRBJ1-1; D is uncertain. The sample taken for sequencing was blood, either unsorted or a sorted T cell fraction (not recorded which). This clonotype originated in a male donor with ankylosing spondylitis. In nucleotides, the CDR3 is TGCAGCGTCTCCTGGGGGAACACTGAAGCTTTCTTT. It translates to CSVSWGNTEAFF.